This T cell receptor beta chain emerged from a study of regulatory T cells in long-lasting Graves disease. In its sample, this clonotype was seen many times. Germline values: CDR1 DFQATT, CDR2 SNEGSKA (reference sequence). V dropped 2 bases and J dropped 15 bases, with 20 bases sitting between them. The CDR3 has 13 amino acids. Specified time point: newly diagnosed GD, antithyroid drugs for less than 3 months. Following extraction of RNA from PBMCs, that RNA was used to make the TCR library. American Thyroid Association guidelines served as the basis for diagnosing Graves' disease. iRepertoire HTBI primers and Arm-PCR of CDR3 regions built TCR beta libraries. TCRdb used MiXCR to reprocess the multiplex PCR reads, holding one entry per CDR3 protein. The sample lists around 480,000 distinct CDR3 sequences, roughly 16% seen once, with more than 9% in the top ten. This sample also appeared in a second study, on T cells in Graves' hyperthyroidism and ophthalmopathy.

The TCR sequence derives from a middle-aged man with Graves disease. Here the sequenced sample was peripheral blood mononuclear cells (PBMCs), taken at new diagnosis, from a patient treated with antithyroid drugs. The genes are TRBV20-1 and TRBJ2-1; D may match TRBD1 or TRBD2 (5 bases each). CDR3 sequence (DNA): TGCAGTGCTAGACCGGGACCCACGACTTCCTTGTTCTTC. Protein product: CSARPGPTTSLFF.